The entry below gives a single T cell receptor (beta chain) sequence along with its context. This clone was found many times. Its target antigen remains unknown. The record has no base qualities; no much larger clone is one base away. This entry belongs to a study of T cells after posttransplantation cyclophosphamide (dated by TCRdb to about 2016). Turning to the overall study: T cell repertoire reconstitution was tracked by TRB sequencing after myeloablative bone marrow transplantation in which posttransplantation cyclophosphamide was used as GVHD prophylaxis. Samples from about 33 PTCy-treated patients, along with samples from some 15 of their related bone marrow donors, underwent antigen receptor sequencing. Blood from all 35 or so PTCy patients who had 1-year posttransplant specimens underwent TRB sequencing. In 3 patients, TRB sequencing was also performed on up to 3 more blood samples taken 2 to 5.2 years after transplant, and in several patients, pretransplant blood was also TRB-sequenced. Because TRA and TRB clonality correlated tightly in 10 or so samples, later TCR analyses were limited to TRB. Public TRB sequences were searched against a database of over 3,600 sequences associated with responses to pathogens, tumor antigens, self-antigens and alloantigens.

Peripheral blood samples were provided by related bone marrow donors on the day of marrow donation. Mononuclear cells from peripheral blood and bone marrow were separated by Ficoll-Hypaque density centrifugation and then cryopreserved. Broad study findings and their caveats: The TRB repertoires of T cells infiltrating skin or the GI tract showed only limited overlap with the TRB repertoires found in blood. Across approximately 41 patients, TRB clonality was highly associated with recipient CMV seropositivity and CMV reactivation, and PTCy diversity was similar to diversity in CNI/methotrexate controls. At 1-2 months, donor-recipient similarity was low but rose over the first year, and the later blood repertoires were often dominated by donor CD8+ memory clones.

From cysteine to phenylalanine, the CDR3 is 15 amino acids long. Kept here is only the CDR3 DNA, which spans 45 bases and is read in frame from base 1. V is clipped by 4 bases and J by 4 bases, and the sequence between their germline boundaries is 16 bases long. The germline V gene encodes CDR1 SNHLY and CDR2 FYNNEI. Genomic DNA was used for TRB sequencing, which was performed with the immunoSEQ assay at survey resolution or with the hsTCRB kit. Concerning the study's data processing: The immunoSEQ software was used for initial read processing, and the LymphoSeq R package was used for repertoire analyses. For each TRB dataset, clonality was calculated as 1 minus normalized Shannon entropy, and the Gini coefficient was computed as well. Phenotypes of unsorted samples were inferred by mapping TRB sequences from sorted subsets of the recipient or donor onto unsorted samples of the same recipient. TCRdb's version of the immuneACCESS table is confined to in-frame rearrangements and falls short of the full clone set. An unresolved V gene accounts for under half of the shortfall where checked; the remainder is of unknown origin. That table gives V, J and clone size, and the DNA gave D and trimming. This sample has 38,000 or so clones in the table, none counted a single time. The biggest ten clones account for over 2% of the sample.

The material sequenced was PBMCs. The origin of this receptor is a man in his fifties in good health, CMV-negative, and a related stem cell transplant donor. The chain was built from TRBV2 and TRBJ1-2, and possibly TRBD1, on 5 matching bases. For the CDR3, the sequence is CASSGLVDTSYGYTF. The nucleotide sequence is TGTGCCAGCAGTGGACTCGTGGACACCAGCTATGGCTACACCTTC.